This is a list of T cell receptor beta chains from one sample in a study of T cell changes during pregnancy in multiple sclerosis. Sequencing was performed with immunoSEQ multiplex PCR; in TCRdb, only in-frame clones are kept and a portion is missing. This table holds over 70,000 clones, about 93% found once. Here the sequenced sample was peripheral blood, taken in the first trimester of pregnancy. The receptors come from a female donor in good health, enrolled as a control in a pregnancy study. Both conserved end residues are part of each CDR3. A D gene is named only where the DNA matches it firmly. Some rows have no size entry. The others give once, few or many, or a class for an expanded clone.

V gene	J gene	clone size	D gene	CDR3 DNA	CDR3 protein
TRBV6-1	TRBJ2-3	.	.	TGTGCCAGCAGTGTGACGGGTCCTACAGATACGCAGTATTTT	CASSVTGPTDTQYF
TRBV10-3	TRBJ2-7	.	.	TGTGCCATCAGTGTCGGGGGGCTCGAGCAGTACTTC	CAISVGGLEQYF
TRBV11-3	TRBJ2-7	.	.	TGTGCCAGCAGCTCCCTGGACAGACCCTACGAGCAGTACTTC	CASSSLDRPYEQYF
TRBV2	TRBJ2-3	.	TRBD2	TGTGCCAGCAGTGAAATCAAGCGGGAGACAGATACGCAGTATTTT	CASSEIKRETDTQYF
TRBV7-6	TRBJ2-6	few	.	TGTGCCAGCAGCGACAGGCTCTCTGGGGCCAACGTCCTGACTTTC	CASSDRLSGANVLTF
TRBV10-1	TRBJ2-2	.	.	TGCGCCAGCAGTCGGGGCACCGGGGAGCTGTTTTTT	CASSRGTGELFF
TRBV5-1	TRBJ2-3	.	TRBD2	TGCGCCAGCAGCTGGACTAGCGGGAGTCTTACAGATACGCAGTATTTT	CASSWTSGSLTDTQYF
TRBV12-5	TRBJ1-5	.	TRBD1	TGTGCTAGTCGTAGAGGGACAGCTCCTCTCAATCAGCCCCAGCATTTT	CASRRGTAPLNQPQHF
TRBV2	TRBJ2-6	few	.	TGTGCCAGCAGCGGACAAATCTCTGGGGCCAACGTCCTGACTTTC	CASSGQISGANVLTF
TRBV7-2	TRBJ2-1	once	TRBD2	TGTGCCAGCAGCTTCTGGACTAGCGGCGACAATGAGCAGTTCTTC	CASSFWTSGDNEQFF
TRBV7-9	TRBJ2-1	.	TRBD2	TGTGCCAGCAGCTTAGTAGCGGGCCGGTACAATGAGCAGTTCTTC	CASSLVAGRYNEQFF
TRBV7-8	TRBJ2-2	.	.	TGTGCCAGCAGCTTAGAGTGGAGAGCCTCCGGGGAGCTGTTTTTT	CASSLEWRASGELFF
TRBV30	TRBJ1-5	.	TRBD1	TGTGCCTGGAGTTCCCAGGGGGCTCAGCCCCAGCATTTT	CAWSSQGAQPQHF
TRBV7-8	TRBJ1-4	.	TRBD1	TGTGCCAGCAGCGAAGTCAGGGGGTTGGAAGAAAAACTGTTTTTT	CASSEVRGLEEKLFF
TRBV5-1	TRBJ1-3	.	.	TGCGCCAGCAGTGACCAGGGCTACTCTGGAAACACCATATATTTT	CASSDQGYSGNTIYF
TRBV18	TRBJ2-3	.	.	TGTGCCAGCTCACCACCGGCGGGAGATACGCAGTATTTT	CASSPPAGDTQYF
TRBV6-1	TRBJ2-3	.	.	TGTGCCAGCAGTATCGGTGGCACAGATACGCAGTATTTT	CASSIGGTDTQYF
TRBV5-1	TRBJ1-4	.	TRBD1	TGCGCCAGCAGCTTGACACACAGGGGGCGGGGTGAAAAACTGTTTTTT	CASSLTHRGRGEKLFF
TRBV2	TRBJ2-3	.	TRBD2	TGTGCCAGCAGTCTGGACTTACCGGGGGGAGGGAACACAGATACGCAGTATTTT	CASSLDLPGGGNTDTQYF
TRBV6-6	TRBJ2-4	once	TRBD1	TGTGCCAGCAGTTTACGGACAGGGGGCTTCATTCAGTACTTC	CASSLRTGGFIQYF
TRBV4-2	TRBJ2-7	.	.	TGTGCCAGCAGCCCAGGGGGGCTCTCCTACGAGCAGTACTTC	CASSPGGLSYEQYF
TRBV4-1	TRBJ1-6	.	.	TGCGCCAGCAGCCAAGCGGGGGGAGGTTCACCCCTCCACTTT	CASSQAGGGSPLHF
TRBV28	TRBJ2-7	.	TRBD2	TGTGCCAGCAGTTCGCGTACTAGCGGCGCCTTCGAGCAGTACTTC	CASSSRTSGAFEQYF
TRBV7-9	TRBJ1-5	.	.	TGTGCCAGCAGCTTAAGCGGGAATCAGCCCCAGCATTTT	CASSLSGNQPQHF
TRBV28	TRBJ2-3	.	.	TGTGCCAGCAGTTTAACAGAGATCACAGATACGCAGTATTTT	CASSLTEITDTQYF
TRBV2	TRBJ1-2	.	.	TGTGCCAGCAGTGAAAGGGCCCTGGGGCTCCAAAACTATGGCTACACCTTC	CASSERALGLQNYGYTF
TRBV4-1	TRBJ2-1	.	TRBD2	TGCGCCAGCACCCTAGCGGGGGCCTACAATGAGCAGTTCTTC	CASTLAGAYNEQFF
TRBV10-3	TRBJ2-3	.	.	TGTGCCATCAGTGATCCACTAATTCGCAACACAGATACGCAGTATTTT	CAISDPLIRNTDTQYF
TRBV28	TRBJ2-3	.	TRBD2	TGTGCCAGCAGGGCGCTAGCGGGGCTCACAGATACGCAGTATTTT	CASRALAGLTDTQYF
TRBV5-5	TRBJ1-4	.	.	TGTGCCAGCAGCTATGGACCAGGGGAGCGAGAAAAACTGTTTTTT	CASSYGPGEREKLFF
TRBV30	TRBJ1-2	.	.	TGTGCCTGGAGCTGGACAAGAAACTATGGCTACACCTTC	CAWSWTRNYGYTF
TRBV28	TRBJ1-2	.	.	TGTGCCAGCAGTAGGGGGACCTATGGCTACACCTTC	CASSRGTYGYTF
TRBV7-9	TRBJ2-3	few	.	TGTGCCAGCAGCTCCCGACTGACTAGCACAGATACGCAGTATTTT	CASSSRLTSTDTQYF
TRBV5-1	TRBJ2-5	.	.	TGCGCCAGCAGCTATGGGGCCTTGACGAAGGCCCAGTACTTC	CASSYGALTKAQYF
TRBV28	TRBJ2-1	.	.	TGTGCCAGCAGTTCGGTCCAGGTCGGTGAGCAGTTCTTC	CASSSVQVGEQFF
TRBV5-6	TRBJ1-4	.	TRBD1	TGTGCCAGCAGCTCCCCGGGACAGGGTGATGAAAAACTGTTTTTT	CASSSPGQGDEKLFF
TRBV2	TRBJ2-1	once	.	TGTGCCAGCAGTGGAGAGGTAGGTGAGCAGTTCTTC	CASSGEVGEQFF
TRBV19	TRBJ1-1	few	.	TGTGCCAGTAGTGCGGACGGGACTCTGAGCACTGAAGCTTTCTTT	CASSADGTLSTEAFF
TRBV27	TRBJ2-3	.	TRBD2	TGTGCCAGCAGTTTACTGAGACTAGCTGGCTCTAGCACAGATACGCAGTATTTT	CASSLLRLAGSSTDTQYF
TRBV6-5	TRBJ2-7	.	.	TGTGCCAGCAGTTACCATACCCTAGATTCCTACGAGCAGTACTTC	CASSYHTLDSYEQYF
TRBV29-1	TRBJ1-1	.	.	TGCAGCGTTGTGGCGGGGGGATCTGAAGCTTTCTTT	CSVVAGGSEAFF
TRBV28	TRBJ1-2	few	TRBD1	TGTGCCAGCAGTCAGGGGGCTCGGGGCTACACCTTC	CASSQGARGYTF
TRBV19	TRBJ1-5	few	.	TGTGCCAGTAGTAACAGTAATCAGCCCCAGCATTTT	CASSNSNQPQHF
TRBV27	TRBJ2-1	few	.	TGCTTTTCGAATGAGCAGTTCTTC	CFSNEQFF
TRBV5-8	TRBJ2-2	.	.	TGTGCCAGCAGCTTGGATCCCCCCGACACCGGGGAGCTGTTTTTT	CASSLDPPDTGELFF
TRBV9	TRBJ2-3	.	TRBD2	TGTGCCAGCAGCGTCGCCCCGGGAGGGCCTCGTGAAAGAAGGAGCACAGATACGCAGTATTTT	CASSVAPGGPRERRSTDTQYF
TRBV2	TRBJ1-2	.	TRBD1	TGTGCCAGCAGTGGGGACAGCTATGGCTACACCTTC	CASSGDSYGYTF
TRBV18	TRBJ2-7	.	TRBD2	TGTGCCAGCTCACCCGCATCCACTAGCGGGAACCCCTACGAGCAGTACTTC	CASSPASTSGNPYEQYF
TRBV7-2	TRBJ2-7	.	.	TGTGCCAGCAGCTTAGATGAAAGGGGCTCCTACGAGCAGTACTTC	CASSLDERGSYEQYF